What follows is one TCR beta chain and its context. What it recognizes is unknown. The sample is drawn from a study of T-cell memory formation after mild COVID-19. The study, taken as a whole, reports: Among clones contracting day 15 to 85, CD4/CD8 was balanced, whereas later expanders leaned CD4+.

In TCRdb, the 5' RACE reads were re-called with MiXCR into one record per CDR3 protein. The sample has 140,000 to 150,000 distinct CDR3 sequences; less than 25% are singletons. The germline V and J ends were trimmed by 0 bases and 2 bases, with 8 bases remaining between them. CDR3 length: 14 amino acids. CDR1 MNHEY and CDR2 SVGAGI come from the germline V gene. V gene TRBV6-5 combines with J gene TRBJ2-7; D is uncertain. The TCR comes from an adult woman who had mild COVID-19 (a few samples of this study predate the infection). Cell type and time point are not known. Input material: PBMCs or a T cell subset sorted from them (not recorded which). Here the CDR3 reads CASSYSSLPYEQYF. As DNA, the CDR3 is TGTGCCAGCAGTTACTCCTCCCTTCCCTACGAGCAGTACTTC.